The 13 T cell receptor beta chains below come from one sample, sequenced in a study of follicular helper T cells after annual influenza vaccination. Produced via immunoSEQ multiplex PCR; TCRdb's table is partial and in-frame only. The table lists more than 8,500 clones, roughly 85% of them singletons, with 1.5% to 1.7% in the top ten. The sample's time point: 2015-2016 season, pre-vaccination. This sample comprised CXCR5+ CD38- circulating T follicular helper cells from blood, obtained on the day of influenza vaccination. This sample's subset: circulating Tfh, non-naive CD4+CXCR5+PD-1+ (ICOS+CD38+ or ICOS-CD38-). The receptors derive from an adult who received the influenza vaccine.

V is TRBV30 and J is TRBJ1-2; D is possibly TRBD1 (5 bases). Germline V gene data show CDR1 as GTSNPN and CDR2 as SVGIG (reference sequence). The germline V and J ends were trimmed by 3 bases and 5 bases, with 16 bases remaining between them. The CDR3 sequence is 14 residues long. This chain's CDR3 is CAWRGTTVLYGYTF. The CDR3 DNA is TGTGCCTGGAGAGGGACGACAGTCCTATATGGCTACACCTTC.

This clone has just a few counts. This chain joins TRBV4-2 and TRBJ1-4, with TRBD1 as a possible D gene (5 bases). Germline CDR1 LGHNA, CDR2 YNFKEQ. The CDR3 totals 14 residues. V dropped 8 bases and J dropped 3 bases, with 13 bases sitting between them. The CDR3 bases are TGTGCCAGCGACCGGGACGGAGCTAATGAAAAACTGTTTTTT. This gives the protein CASDRDGANEKLFF.

The chain carries TRBV11-1 and TRBJ2-1; 9 bases line up with TRBD2. After removal of 3 bases from V and 9 bases from J, the junction contained 9 bases not matched to a gene. CDR1 and CDR2 (germline): SGHAT, FQDESV (reference sequence). The CDR3 is 15 residues long. CDR3 amino acids: CASSFLASGTREQFF. CDR3 nucleotide sequence: TGTGCCAGCAGCTTTTTGGCTAGCGGGACGCGTGAGCAGTTCTTC.

The rearrangement links TRBV5-4 to TRBJ2-1, with 8 bases lining up with TRBD2. Per germline, CDR1 SGHNT and CDR2 YYREEE (reference sequence). The CDR3 totals 15 residues. J was trimmed by 1 base and V by 5 bases; bases with no gene match: 5. This CDR3 is CASSLSGASYNEQFF. The CDR3 DNA sequence: TGTGCCAGCAGTCTTAGCGGGGCTTCCTACAATGAGCAGTTCTTC.

There are a few counts of this clone. The chain has TRBV7-9 and TRBJ1-4; no clear D. CDR3 length: 12 amino acids. Trimming shortened V by 10 bases and J by 8 bases, and 14 bases separated the two germline ends. The germline V gene has CDR1 SEHNR and CDR2 FQNEAQ (reference sequence). The CDR3 loop reads CATSPYTEKLFF. The CDR3 bases are TGTGCCACCTCCCCCTATACCGAAAAACTGTTTTTT.

The chain combines TRBV28 with TRBJ2-7, with TRBD2 identical over 8 bases. Germline V CDR1 and CDR2: MDHEN, SYDVKM. This CDR3 has 16 amino acids. The ends lost 5 bases at V and 3 bases at J; junction bases unmatched: 12. CDR3 in DNA: TGTGCCAGCAGTCCGACGGCGTGGCGGGAGGACTACGAGCAGTACTTC. Translation: CASSPTAWREDYEQYF.

J is TRBJ1-2 and V is TRBV6-5, with 10 bases that match TRBD1. The length of the CDR3 is 15 residues. With 6 bases clipped from V and 8 bases from J, the junction kept 12 bases outside the gene matches. Germline V gene sequence: CDR1 MNHEY, CDR2 SVGAGI. In DNA, the CDR3 is TGTGCCAGCAGACTCTCCGACAGGGGGCGGACGGGCTACACCTTC. Translated, it gives CASRLSDRGRTGYTF.

V gene TRBV6-1 combines with J gene TRBJ2-2, with TRBD1 matching 10 bases. The germline gives CDR1 MNHNS, CDR2 SASEGT. The V gene end was trimmed by 0 bases and the J gene end by 6 bases; junction bases not matched to a gene: 1. This CDR3 has 15 amino acids. In DNA, the CDR3 is TGTGCCAGCAGTGAAGCCGGACAGGGGGCCGGGGAGCTGTTTTTT. It codes for CASSEAGQGAGELFF.

This chain links TRBV27 with TRBJ1-5; the D is unclear. Trimming pared 0 bases from V and 2 bases from J, leaving 11 bases between. The CDR3 length is 16 residues. Germline V gives CDR1 MNHEY, CDR2 SMNVEV (reference sequence). The CDR3 protein is CASSLSAGRGNQPQHF. The CDR3, as DNA: TGTGCCAGCAGTTTATCGGCCGGGCGAGGCAATCAGCCCCAGCATTTT.

CDR3 amino acids: CASSELEGKLFF. The CDR3, as DNA: TGTGCCAGCAGTGAGTTAGAGGGAAAACTGTTTTTT. The V and J genes are TRBV2 and TRBJ1-4; D call uncertain. Germline lookup yields CDR1 SNHLY and CDR2 FYNNEI. The V end lost 3 bases, the J end lost 10 bases, and 9 bases lay between the germline ends. The CDR3 extends over 12 amino acids.

The chain employs TRBV5-1 and TRBJ2-1, with 7 nucleotides matching TRBD1. CDR3 length: 15 amino acids. Germline V gives CDR1 SGHRS, CDR2 YFSETQ. Trimming at V came to 4 bases and at J to 7 bases, leaving 11 bases not matched to a gene. CDR3 loop: CASSATGVQGNEQFF. CDR3 DNA sequence: TGCGCCAGCAGCGCAACAGGGGTGCAGGGTAATGAGCAGTTCTTC.

Only one count was recorded for this clone. CDR3 amino acids: CASSLGQGAYEQYF. CDR3 bases: TGTGCCAGCAGCTTAGGGCAGGGGGCGTACGAGCAGTACTTC. The V gene is TRBV7-2, the J gene TRBJ2-7; 8 bases align to TRBD1. Per the germline V gene, CDR1 is SGHTA and CDR2 is FQGNSA. The CDR3 contains 14 residues. V was clipped by 1 base and J by 4 bases; unmatched bases: 3.

This clone turned up a few times. The chain carries TRBV5-4 and TRBJ2-7; D uncertain. The germline CDR1 and CDR2 sequences are SGHNT and YYREEE (reference sequence). V was trimmed by 0 bases and J by 2 bases, leaving 6 bases between them. CDR3 length: 13 amino acids. CDR3 residues: CASSLEGTYEQYF. Written as DNA, the CDR3 is TGTGCCAGCAGCTTGGAGGGTACCTACGAGCAGTACTTC.